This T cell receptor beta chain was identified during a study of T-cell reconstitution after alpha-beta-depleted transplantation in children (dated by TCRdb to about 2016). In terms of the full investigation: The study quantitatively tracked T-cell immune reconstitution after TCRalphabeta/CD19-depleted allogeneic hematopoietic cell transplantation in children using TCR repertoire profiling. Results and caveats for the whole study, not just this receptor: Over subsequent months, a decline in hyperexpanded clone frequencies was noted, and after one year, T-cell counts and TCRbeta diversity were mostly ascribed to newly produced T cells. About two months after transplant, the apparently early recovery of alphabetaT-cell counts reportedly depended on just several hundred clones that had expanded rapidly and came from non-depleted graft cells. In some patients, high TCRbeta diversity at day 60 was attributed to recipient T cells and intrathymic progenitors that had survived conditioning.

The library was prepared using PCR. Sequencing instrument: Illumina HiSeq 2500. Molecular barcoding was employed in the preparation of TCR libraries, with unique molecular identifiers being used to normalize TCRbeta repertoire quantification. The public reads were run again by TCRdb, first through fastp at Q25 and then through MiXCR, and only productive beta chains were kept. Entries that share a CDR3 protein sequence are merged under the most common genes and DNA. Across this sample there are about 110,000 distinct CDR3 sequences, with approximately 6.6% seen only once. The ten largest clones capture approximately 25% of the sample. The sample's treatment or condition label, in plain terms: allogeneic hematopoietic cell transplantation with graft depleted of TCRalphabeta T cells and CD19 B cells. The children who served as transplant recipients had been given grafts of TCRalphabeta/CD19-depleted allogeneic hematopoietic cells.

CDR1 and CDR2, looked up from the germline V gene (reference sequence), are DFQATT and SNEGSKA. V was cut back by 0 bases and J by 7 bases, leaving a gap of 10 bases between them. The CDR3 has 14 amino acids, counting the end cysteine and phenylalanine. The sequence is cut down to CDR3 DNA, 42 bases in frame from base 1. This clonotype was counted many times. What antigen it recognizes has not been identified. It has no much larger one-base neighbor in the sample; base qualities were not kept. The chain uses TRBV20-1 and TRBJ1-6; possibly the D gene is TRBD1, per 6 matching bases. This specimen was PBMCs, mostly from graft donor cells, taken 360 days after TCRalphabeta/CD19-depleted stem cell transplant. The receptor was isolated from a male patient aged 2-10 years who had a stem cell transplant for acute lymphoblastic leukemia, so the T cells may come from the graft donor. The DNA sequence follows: TGCAGTGCTAGAGAGGGGGCGCGGAATTCACCCCTCCACTTT. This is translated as CSAREGARNSPLHF.